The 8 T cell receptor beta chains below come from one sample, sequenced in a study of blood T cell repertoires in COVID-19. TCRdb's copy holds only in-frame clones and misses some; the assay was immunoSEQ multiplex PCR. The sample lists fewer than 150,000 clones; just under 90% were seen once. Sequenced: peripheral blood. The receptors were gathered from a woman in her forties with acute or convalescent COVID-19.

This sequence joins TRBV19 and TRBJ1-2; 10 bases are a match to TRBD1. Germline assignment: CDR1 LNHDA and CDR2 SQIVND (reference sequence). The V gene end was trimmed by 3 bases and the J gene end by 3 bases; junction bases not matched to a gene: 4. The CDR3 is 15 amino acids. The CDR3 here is CASSMGTGDYYGYTF. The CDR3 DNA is TGTGCCAGTAGTATGGGGACAGGGGATTACTATGGCTACACCTTC.

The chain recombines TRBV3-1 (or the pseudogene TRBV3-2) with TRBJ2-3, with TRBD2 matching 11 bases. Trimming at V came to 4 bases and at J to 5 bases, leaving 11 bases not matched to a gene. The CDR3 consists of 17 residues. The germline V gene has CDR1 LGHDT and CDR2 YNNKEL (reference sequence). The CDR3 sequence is CASSPILLAGARDTQYF. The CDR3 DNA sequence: TGTGCCAGCAGCCCTATTTTACTAGCGGGAGCCAGAGATACGCAGTATTTT.

CDR3 loop: CASSPQQAPEKLFF. CDR3 in DNA: TGTGCCAGCTCACCCCAACAGGCTCCTGAAAAACTGTTTTTT. V is TRBV18 and J is TRBJ1-4, with D possibly being TRBD1 (5 bases). V was pared by 3 bases and J by 7 bases, with 12 bases between. This CDR3 region has 14 residues. Germline V gene data show CDR1 as KGHSH and CDR2 as LQKENI.

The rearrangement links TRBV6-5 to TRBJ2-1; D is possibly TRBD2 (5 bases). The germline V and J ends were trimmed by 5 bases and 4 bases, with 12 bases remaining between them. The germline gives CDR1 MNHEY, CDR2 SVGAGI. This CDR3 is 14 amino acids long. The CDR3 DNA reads TGTGCCAGCAGTCCGATGGGCGGGTACAATGAGCAGTTCTTC. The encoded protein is CASSPMGGYNEQFF.

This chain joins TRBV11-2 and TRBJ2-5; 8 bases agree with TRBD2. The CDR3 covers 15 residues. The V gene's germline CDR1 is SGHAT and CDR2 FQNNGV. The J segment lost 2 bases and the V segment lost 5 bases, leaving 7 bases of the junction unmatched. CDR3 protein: CASSITTSGQETQYF. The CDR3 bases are TGTGCCAGCAGCATCACTACTAGCGGACAAGAGACCCAGTACTTC. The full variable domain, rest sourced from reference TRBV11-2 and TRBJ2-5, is EAGVAQSPRYKIIEKRQSVAFWCNPISGHATLYWYQQILGQGPKLLIQFQNNGVVDDSQLPKDRFSAERLKGVDSTLKIQPAKLEDSAVYLCASSITTSGQETQYFGPGTRLLVL.

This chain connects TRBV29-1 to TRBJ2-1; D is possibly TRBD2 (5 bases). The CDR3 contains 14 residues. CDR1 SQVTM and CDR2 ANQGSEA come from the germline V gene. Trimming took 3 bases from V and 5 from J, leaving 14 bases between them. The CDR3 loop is CSVDSLASHNEQFF. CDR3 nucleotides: TGCAGCGTTGATAGTCTAGCATCACACAATGAGCAGTTCTTC.

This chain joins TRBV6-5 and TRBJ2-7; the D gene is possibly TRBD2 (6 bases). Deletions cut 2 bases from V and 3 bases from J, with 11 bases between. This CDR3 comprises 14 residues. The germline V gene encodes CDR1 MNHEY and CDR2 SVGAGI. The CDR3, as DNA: TGTGCCAGCAGTTACGGGGGGAGTGGCTACGAGCAGTACTTC. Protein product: CASSYGGSGYEQYF.

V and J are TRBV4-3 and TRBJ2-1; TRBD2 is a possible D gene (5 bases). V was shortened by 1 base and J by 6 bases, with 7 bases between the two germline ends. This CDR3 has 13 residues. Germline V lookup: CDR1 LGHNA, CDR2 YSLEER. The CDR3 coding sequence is TGCGCCAGCAGCCAAGTTCTAGCCAATGAGCAGTTCTTC. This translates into CASSQVLANEQFF.